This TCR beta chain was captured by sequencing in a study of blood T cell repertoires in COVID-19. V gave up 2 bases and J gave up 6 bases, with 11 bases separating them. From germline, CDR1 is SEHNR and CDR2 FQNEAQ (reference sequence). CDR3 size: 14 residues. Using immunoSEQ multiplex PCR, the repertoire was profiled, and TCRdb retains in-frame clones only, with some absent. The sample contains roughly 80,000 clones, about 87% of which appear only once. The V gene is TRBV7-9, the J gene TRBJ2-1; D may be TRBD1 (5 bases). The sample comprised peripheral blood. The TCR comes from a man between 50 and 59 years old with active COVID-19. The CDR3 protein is CASSLTGAPNEQFF. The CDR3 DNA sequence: TGTGCCAGCAGCTTAACTGGGGCTCCCAATGAGCAGTTCTTC.